This T cell receptor beta chain originates from a study of CD8+CD57+ T cells in acquired aplastic anemia. Study outcomes and limitations: Between patients and controls, about 30 CD8+ CDR3 sequences were found in common.

The germline V gene encodes CDR1 LNHNV and CDR2 YYDKDF (reference sequence). There are 14 residues in the CDR3. V lost 4 bases to trimming and J lost 2 bases, with 11 bases between them. This clonotype came up a few times. Its antigen is undetermined. The sequenced patients had an expansion of CD8+CD57+ cells seen by flow cytometry. Acquired aplastic anemia of severe grade affected all patients. No patient had been given any therapy when blood was sampled. TCR beta VDJ and CDR3 were profiled, and genomic DNA was the template. TCRdb used MiXCR to reprocess the reads, holding one entry per CDR3 protein. The table shows around 200,000 distinct CDR3 sequences, with approximately 52% occurring only once.

The source is a human donor with aplastic anemia. Sequenced sample: sorted CD4+, CD8+, or CD8+CD57+ T cells (not recorded which) from PBMCs. V gene TRBV15 combines with J gene TRBJ2-5; no clear D. As DNA, the CDR3 is TGTGCCACCAGCACAGGACCGTCGCAAGAGACCCAGTACTTC. Protein product: CATSTGPSQETQYF.